This T cell receptor beta chain comes out of a study of T cells in localized non-small cell lung cancer. Remarks on this clone: Its antigen remains unidentified.

Some clones are missing from TCRdb's copy, which holds only in-frame ones; the method was immunoSEQ multiplex PCR. The sample records about 48,000 clones, approximately 80% being singletons. This CDR3 comprises 12 residues. V was clipped by 6 bases and J by 2 bases, with 8 bases between them. In germline, CDR1 is SNHLY, CDR2 FYNNEI. Study-wide points: Without multi-region sequencing, intratumor heterogeneity could not be excluded. In uninvolved adjacent lung, T cell clonality reached its highest value, exceeding tumor. Appearances in adjacent lung were noted for a median around 55 of the top 100 tumor clones.

The sequence was collected from a man aged 40-75 years with stage I squamous cell lung carcinoma. The rearrangement uses TRBV2 and TRBJ2-7; D not certain. The source was peripheral blood, collected before any cancer treatment. CDR3 residues: CASRPQPYEQYF. The CDR3 nucleotides read TGTGCCAGCAGGCCACAGCCCTACGAGCAGTACTTC.